This entry lists 32 T cell receptor beta chains sequenced from one sample in a study of Graves' ophthalmopathy and Graves' hyperthyroidism. Using RNA transcripts, the TCR beta CDR3 regions were amplified. Amplification began with first-round RT-PCR using HTBI primers, then second-round multiplex PCR was performed. One entry per CDR3 protein results from TCRdb running MiXCR on the multiplex PCR reads. The sample has 740,000 or so distinct CDR3 sequences; 40% are singletons. Input material: peripheral blood. The receptor source for this set is an adult man with Graves' ophthalmopathy.

This clonotype was observed a handful of times. The chain uses TRBV7-3 and TRBJ1-1; no clear D. Germline lookup yields CDR1 SGHTA and CDR2 FQGTGA. This CDR3 has 14 amino acids. V was cut by 8 bases and J by 0 bases, with 13 bases left in between. CDR3 region: CASWSPGMNTEAFF. DNA of the CDR3: TGTGCCAGCTGGAGTCCTGGAATGAACACTGAAGCTTTCTTT.

In the case of this clonotype: A much larger clone lies a single base off, so this may be a read error. The chain uses TRBV24-1 and TRBJ1-5; 8 bases fit TRBD1. Germline lookup yields CDR1 KGHDR and CDR2 SFDVKD. This CDR3 comprises 14 residues. The ends lost 6 bases at V and 7 bases at J; junction bases unmatched: 7. CDR3 in DNA: TGTGCCACCAGTTACGGACAGGGACGGCAGCCCCAGCATTTT. It specifies CATSYGQGRQPQHF.

This clonotype was detected a few times. The rearrangement links TRBV5-1 to TRBJ2-7, with 9 bases matching TRBD1. CDR3 size: 16 residues. CDR1 SGHRS and CDR2 YFSETQ come from the germline V gene. Trimming cost V 4 bases and J 2 bases; bases outside gene matches: 10. The CDR3 coding sequence is TGCGCCAGCAGCCTTATACAGGGGGCGTCACCCTACGAGCAGTACTTC. It translates to CASSLIQGASPYEQYF.

This clonotype turned up a few times. The rearrangement uses TRBV29-1 and TRBJ2-3; D remains ambiguous. The germline V gene has CDR1 SQVTM and CDR2 ANQGSEA. Trimming removed 0 bases from V and 5 bases from J, with 6 bases in between. The length of the CDR3 is 12 residues. CDR3 protein: CSVEDLGDTQYF. Here the CDR3 DNA reads TGCAGCGTTGAAGATCTCGGAGATACGCAGTATTTT.

This clonotype was seen repeatedly, ten times or more. The V and J genes are TRBV9 and TRBJ2-5; possible D gene TRBD1, 6 bases. V lost 2 bases and J 5 bases, leaving 10 bases between the germline ends. Germline V gene lookup returns CDR1 SGDLS and CDR2 YYNGEE. The CDR3 is 13 amino acids. CDR3 DNA: TGTGCCAGCAGCGTTACAGGGCGGGAGACCCAGTACTTC. It translates to CASSVTGRETQYF.

This clonotype was detected once. This chain uses TRBV25-1 with TRBJ1-5; D unclear. CDR1 and CDR2 (germline): MGHDK, SYGVNS. The CDR3 spans 18 residues. Trimming took off 3 bases at V and 2 bases at J, with 20 bases between the two ends. CDR3 nucleotide sequence: TGTGCCAGCAGTGATAGTGCCGGGGTCGGCCATGGCAATCAGCCCCAGCATTTT. It encodes CASSDSAGVGHGNQPQHF.

This clonotype occurred many times. V usage is TRBV29-1 and J usage is TRBJ2-7, with 8 bases matching TRBD1. The CDR3 consists of 12 residues. The germline V gene encodes CDR1 SQVTM and CDR2 ANQGSEA. V lost 7 bases, J lost 3 bases, and 5 bases stayed unmatched. CDR3 DNA: TGCAGCGGGGGACAGGTCCGCTACGAGCAGTACTTC. Amino acid sequence: CSGGQVRYEQYF.

The sample holds a few counts of this clonotype. This chain connects TRBV10-3 to TRBJ2-3; D unclear. CDR1 and CDR2 (germline): ENHRY, SYGVKD. CDR3 length equals 14 residues. The germline V and J ends were trimmed by 7 bases and 2 bases, with 13 bases remaining between them. CDR3 loop: CAITRTGITDTQYF. The CDR3 DNA is TGTGCCATCACCCGGACGGGTATCACAGATACGCAGTATTTT.

In this sample, this clonotype turned up a few times. The genes are TRBV7-2 and TRBJ1-1; D not certain. Germline values: CDR1 SGHTA, CDR2 FQGNSA. Trimming shortened V by 1 base and J by 0 bases, and 12 bases separated the two germline ends. The CDR3 is made up of 16 amino acids. CDR3 nucleotides: TGTGCCAGCAGCTTAGATCTCCCGGGGTTGAACACTGAAGCTTTCTTT. Its translation is CASSLDLPGLNTEAFF.

V usage is TRBV10-3 and J usage is TRBJ2-6; D might be TRBD2 (5 bases). V lost 1 base and J lost 2, with 6 bases in between. The CDR3 length is 15 residues. Germline V gene data show CDR1 as ENHRY and CDR2 as SYGVKD. This CDR3 is CAISEWGAGANVLTF. In DNA, the CDR3 is TGTGCCATCAGTGAGTGGGGAGCTGGGGCCAACGTCCTGACTTTC.

The table lists this clonotype with a few counts. The chain is built from TRBV20-1 and TRBJ1-1; D is unclear. CDR1 is DFQATT, CDR2 SNEGSKA, per germline (reference sequence). The CDR3 has 13 amino acids. V lost 2 bases, J lost 3 bases, and 10 bases lay in between. For the CDR3, the DNA is TGCAGTGCTAGAACCACTTTGGACACTGAAGCTTTCTTT. This codes for CSARTTLDTEAFF.

The sample holds one count of this clonotype. The CDR3 sequence is CASSTRHEGETQYF. The CDR3 DNA reads as TGTGCCAGCAGCACCCGACACGAGGGGGAGACCCAGTACTTC. V and J are TRBV7-2 and TRBJ2-5, with D perhaps being TRBD1 or TRBD2 (5 bases each). The CDR3 consists of 14 residues. Germline V lookup: CDR1 SGHTA, CDR2 FQGNSA. V was clipped by 5 bases and J by 5 bases, with 15 bases between them.

The V and J genes are TRBV29-1 and TRBJ1-1, with D hard to call. Trimming shortened V by 8 bases and J by 1 base, and 14 bases separated the two germline ends. The CDR3 extends over 13 amino acids. Germline V CDR1 and CDR2: SQVTM, ANQGSEA. The CDR3 region is CSLGPARNTEAFF. CDR3 nucleotides: TGCAGCTTAGGGCCGGCTAGGAACACTGAAGCTTTCTTT.

Only one count was recorded for this clonotype. The CDR3 DNA follows: TGTGCCAGCCGGGTTAGCGGGAGTTACGAGCAGTACTTC. Amino acid sequence: CASRVSGSYEQYF. The chain joins TRBV7-9 to TRBJ2-7; 9 bases are a match to TRBD2. The V gene's germline CDR1 is SEHNR and CDR2 FQNEAQ (reference sequence). The CDR3 has 13 amino acids. V lost 8 bases and J lost 4; bases outside the gene matches: 6.

This clonotype was recorded many times. The J gene is TRBJ1-2, the V gene TRBV25-1; TRBD1 is a possible D gene (5 bases). The CDR3 length is 14 residues. CDR1 and CDR2 from the germline V gene are MGHDK and SYGVNS. V was shortened by 8 bases and J by 2 bases, with 15 bases between the two germline ends. In DNA, the CDR3 is TGTGCCAGCTCACCAGACAGCTTAAACTATGGCTACACCTTC. Translated, it gives CASSPDSLNYGYTF.

In this sample, this clonotype turned up a few times. The chain joins TRBV9 to TRBJ2-5, with TRBD2 matching 11 bases. This CDR3 is built from 15 residues. CDR1 and CDR2 (germline): SGDLS, YYNGEE. J was trimmed by 4 bases and V by 4 bases; bases with no gene match: 6. CDR3 loop: CASSSRSGGGETQYF. CDR3 in DNA: TGTGCCAGCAGCTCCCGTAGCGGGGGGGGAGAGACCCAGTACTTC.

Remarks on this clonotype: This likely comes from a read error, as the CDR3 has no conserved phenylalanine or tryptophan at its end. The DNA is omitted, as the CDR3 cannot be located on it reliably, and the CDR3 follows TCRdb's listing. The rearrangement joins TRBV19 to TRBJ1-2; whether TRBD1, the table's D call, matches the DNA was not checked. The CDR3 length is 9 residues, termini included. Germline values: CDR1 LNHDA, CDR2 SQIVND (reference sequence). The CDR3 spells CASSIAGGT.

The chain links TRBV24-1 to TRBJ1-5, with D possibly being TRBD1 (6 bases). CDR1 KGHDR and CDR2 SFDVKD come from the germline V gene. The length of the CDR3 is 15 residues. Trimming pared 8 bases from V and 6 bases from J, leaving 19 bases between. The CDR3 loop reads CATIRATGQGQPQHF. Written as DNA, the CDR3 is TGTGCCACCATTAGAGCAACAGGGCAGGGTCAGCCCCAGCATTTT.

The genes are TRBV4-3 and TRBJ1-1; 7 nucleotides line up with TRBD1. The junction had 4 bases not matched to a gene; V was cut back by 2 bases and J by 1 base. In germline, CDR1 is LGHNA, CDR2 YSLEER. The CDR3 has 15 amino acids. The CDR3 region is CASSQPTGKNTEAFF. The CDR3 bases are TGCGCCAGCAGCCAACCGACAGGGAAGAACACTGAAGCTTTCTTT.

This clonotype was seen a handful of times. CDR3 in amino acids: CASSKSLNTEAFF. CDR3 coding DNA: TGTGCCAGCAGCAAGTCTCTGAACACTGAAGCTTTCTTT. V is TRBV7-9 and J is TRBJ1-1; unclear D gene. CDR3 length: 13 residues. Deletions cut 5 bases from V and 0 bases from J, with 7 bases between. The germline V gene has CDR1 SEHNR and CDR2 FQNEAQ (reference sequence).

In its sample, this clonotype was seen many times. The DNA of the CDR3 is TGTGCCAGCAGCCCGGACTCGTTCTATGGCTACACCTTC. Protein product: CASSPDSFYGYTF. The chain is built from TRBV12-3 or TRBV12-4 and TRBJ1-2; no firm D call. This CDR3 has 13 residues. The V gene lost 6 bases and the J gene lost 4 bases, with 12 bases spanning the gap.

The chain recombines TRBV24-1 with TRBJ1-6; a possible D gene is TRBD1 (5 bases). The V end was cut by 11 bases, the J end by 9 bases, with 28 bases between. The CDR3 sequence is 17 residues long. CDR1 is KGHDR and CDR2 is SFDVKD in the germline V gene. CDR3 sequence: CASLPRARDPGGSPLHF. CDR3 coding DNA: TGTGCCAGCCTCCCCCGGGCCCGGGACCCCGGAGGTTCACCCCTCCACTTT.

The chain carries TRBV29-1 and TRBJ2-7, with 11 bases that match TRBD2. This CDR3 spans 16 amino acids. CDR1 is SQVTM, CDR2 ANQGSEA, per germline. With 1 base clipped from V and 2 bases from J, the junction kept 7 bases outside the gene matches. The CDR3 DNA follows: TGCAGCGTTGAAGGGGACGGGACTAGCGGACCCTACGAGCAGTACTTC. Protein: CSVEGDGTSGPYEQYF.

This clonotype was observed a few times. The rearrangement joins TRBV4-2 to TRBJ1-5; D is possibly TRBD1 (6 bases). V gave up 3 bases and J gave up 7 bases, with 16 bases separating them. Per germline, CDR1 LGHNA and CDR2 YNFKEQ. The CDR3 totals 15 residues. The CDR3 coding sequence is TGTGCCAGCAGCCACTCCAACAGGGTGGACCAGCCCCAGCATTTT. It translates to CASSHSNRVDQPQHF.

V and J are TRBV7-9 and TRBJ1-6; 7 bases line up with TRBD1. Germline values: CDR1 SEHNR, CDR2 FQNEAQ (reference sequence). The CDR3 loop spans 16 amino acids. V gave up 2 bases and J gave up 7 bases; unmatched junction bases: 8. The CDR3 nucleotides are TGTGCCAGCAGCTTAATAGCCGGGACAGTAAATTCACCCCTCCACTTT. This translates into CASSLIAGTVNSPLHF.

This clonotype was counted ten times or more. The chain recombines TRBV29-1 with TRBJ1-1, with TRBD1 matching 9 bases. V shed 6 bases and J 5 bases; nucleotides not matched to a gene: 1. Germline CDR1 is SQVTM and CDR2 is ANQGSEA. CDR3 size: 11 residues. CDR3 region: CSVDRGTEAFF. DNA for the CDR3: TGCAGCGTGGACAGGGGTACTGAAGCTTTCTTT.

This clonotype was observed a single time. The rearrangement joins TRBV29-1 to TRBJ2-7; D assignment may be TRBD1 or TRBD2 (6 bases each). Per the germline V gene, CDR1 is SQVTM and CDR2 is ANQGSEA. V lost 7 bases, J lost 0 bases, and 13 bases lay in between. The CDR3 is made up of 13 amino acids. The DNA of the CDR3 is TGCAGCGGCAGGGGAGGCAGCTCCTACGAGCAGTACTTC. Its translation is CSGRGGSSYEQYF.

This chain connects TRBV25-1 to TRBJ1-2; TRBD1 might be the D (5 bases). Trimming stripped 1 base from V and 1 base from J, with 7 bases between. Germline loops: CDR1 MGHDK, CDR2 SYGVNS. This CDR3 is 14 amino acids long. The CDR3 spells CASSESGDNYGYTF. As DNA, the CDR3 is TGTGCCAGCAGTGAATCGGGGGATAACTATGGCTACACCTTC.

The chain carries TRBV7-3 and TRBJ2-5; 8 bases line up with TRBD2. With V trimmed by 6 bases and J by 1 base, 10 bases remained unmatched. This CDR3 has 16 residues. The germline gives CDR1 SGHTA, CDR2 FQGTGA. CDR3 amino acids: CASSLFAGGFQETQYF. CDR3 sequence (DNA): TGTGCCAGCAGTTTATTTGCGGGAGGTTTCCAAGAGACCCAGTACTTC.

The chain combines TRBV2 with TRBJ1-1; TRBD1 matches 7 bases. The CDR3 runs 16 residues. V lost 5 bases to trimming and J lost 2 bases; unmatched junction nucleotides: 11. CDR1 is SNHLY and CDR2 is FYNNEI in the germline V gene. In DNA form, the CDR3 reads TGTGCCAGCAGTTTACAGGGGAGAGGGGAAAACACTGAAGCTTTCTTT. It specifies CASSLQGRGENTEAFF.

The chain joins TRBV25-1 to TRBJ1-6; perhaps TRBD1 as D (5 bases). V was pared by 6 bases and J by 10 bases, with 13 bases between. CDR1 MGHDK and CDR2 SYGVNS come from the germline V gene. This CDR3 has 13 residues. The CDR3 nucleotides are TGTGCCAGCAGGGGGGGAGGGGCCTCACCCCTCCACTTT. Protein product: CASRGGGASPLHF.

This clonotype was seen only a few times. The rearrangement joins TRBV2 to TRBJ1-1; 9 nucleotides align to TRBD1. CDR1 and CDR2 (germline): SNHLY, FYNNEI. J was trimmed by 4 bases and V by 4 bases; bases with no gene match: 4. The CDR3 totals 14 residues. The CDR3, as DNA: TGTGCCAGCAGTGTTTACAGGGGGCTCACTGAAGCTTTCTTT. It codes for CASSVYRGLTEAFF.